One and the same sample provided the 18 T cell receptor beta chains below, sequenced in a study of long-term antiretroviral therapy in people with HIV. Survey-level resolution applied to immunoSEQ assay v3.0. This table comes from immunoSEQ multiplex PCR, and its TCRdb copy is limited to in-frame clones, with some not included. This sample has 20,000 to 30,000 clones, with around 86% found just once. Sample: unsorted PBMCs, taken at the start of antiretroviral therapy, before treatment. Source of these receptors: a young woman with HIV.

A few counts support this clone. V usage is TRBV18 and J usage is TRBJ1-1; D is unclear. Germline loops: CDR1 KGHSH, CDR2 LQKENI. The CDR3 is made up of 13 amino acids. The V and J ends lost 3 bases and 1 base respectively, with 6 bases between them. The CDR3 loop is CASSPNGNTEAFF. The CDR3 nucleotides are TGTGCCAGCTCACCGAATGGGAACACTGAAGCTTTCTTT.

The chain has TRBV6-5 and TRBJ1-1; perhaps TRBD1 as D (6 bases). Trimming removed 2 bases at V and 1 base at J, with 8 bases between. Per the germline V gene, CDR1 is MNHEY and CDR2 is SVGAGI. This CDR3 spans 14 amino acids. For the CDR3, the DNA is TGTGCCAGCAGTTACGACAGGCCGAACACTGAAGCTTTCTTT. Protein sequence: CASSYDRPNTEAFF.

The rearrangement joins TRBV6-1 to TRBJ2-2; D unresolved. Germline V gene data show CDR1 as MNHNS and CDR2 as SASEGT. The length of the CDR3 is 14 residues. V was trimmed by 4 bases and J by 5 bases, leaving 11 bases between them. The CDR3 sequence is CASSAFLITGELFF. CDR3 bases: TGTGCCAGCAGTGCCTTCCTAATAACCGGGGAGCTGTTTTTT.

The chain carries TRBV2 and TRBJ1-4; D unresolved. This CDR3 region has 12 residues. Germline V gene lookup returns CDR1 SNHLY and CDR2 FYNNEI. Trimming left V 6 bases short and J 8 bases short, with 10 bases between. CDR3 sequence: CASRGEGEKLFF. The CDR3 bases are TGTGCCAGCAGGGGAGAGGGCGAAAAACTGTTTTTT.

This chain connects TRBV7-9 to TRBJ2-1; a weak D match, TRBD2 (6 bases). This CDR3 has 15 amino acids. The V gene's germline CDR1 is SEHNR and CDR2 FQNEAQ (reference sequence). V gave up 5 bases and J gave up 6 bases, with 17 bases separating them. The CDR3, as DNA: TGTGCCAGCAGCCGGAGGGATAACCTAATCAATGAGCAGTTCTTC. This gives the protein CASSRRDNLINEQFF.

The J gene is TRBJ1-2, the V gene TRBV5-6; D possibly corresponds to TRBD1 (6 bases). The CDR3 extends over 13 amino acids. V was pared by 3 bases and J by 8 bases, with 14 bases between. Germline V gives CDR1 SGHDT, CDR2 YYEEEE. CDR3 sequence: CASSSQGDWGYTF. The CDR3 bases are TGTGCCAGCAGCTCACAGGGTGACTGGGGCTACACCTTC.

This clone has a handful of counts. This chain uses TRBV5-1 with TRBJ2-2; the match to TRBD1 covers 7 bases. Germline V CDR1 and CDR2: SGHRS, YFSETQ. Trimming removed 6 bases from V and 2 bases from J; junction bases left unmatched: 1. This CDR3 is built from 13 residues. The CDR3 DNA sequence: TGCGCCAGCAAGGGGGCTAACACCGGGGAGCTGTTTTTT. Its protein is CASKGANTGELFF.

The genes are TRBV28 and TRBJ1-5; D is unclear. The CDR3 runs 12 residues. V was clipped by 1 base and J by 5 bases, with 3 bases between them. Looked up from germline, CDR1 is MDHEN and CDR2 is SYDVKM. In nucleotides, the CDR3 is TGTGCCAGCAGTTTATATCATCAGCCCCAGCATTTT. Amino acid sequence: CASSLYHQPQHF.

The genes are TRBV7-8 and TRBJ1-5; D is perhaps TRBD1 (6 bases). The CDR3 loop spans 17 amino acids. Germline CDR1 SGHVS, CDR2 FQNEAQ. V lost 5 bases and J lost 2, with 19 bases in between. The CDR3 loop reads CASSRAGGTGGNQPQHF. CDR3 coding DNA: TGTGCCAGCAGCAGAGCCGGGGGCACGGGGGGCAATCAGCCCCAGCATTTT. Looking up the rest from reference TRBV7-8 and TRBJ1-5 gives the full variable domain: GAGVSQSPRYKVAKRGQDVALRCDPISGHVSLFWYQQALGQGPEFLTYFQNEAQLDKSGLPSDRFFAERPEGSVSTLKIQRTQQEDSAVYLCASSRAGGTGGNQPQHFGDGTRLSIL.

This chain joins TRBV7-3 and TRBJ1-2, with D possibly matching TRBD1 (5 bases). This CDR3 comprises 13 residues. V lost 7 bases to trimming and J lost 3 bases, with 12 bases between them. The germline CDR1 and CDR2 sequences are SGHTA and FQGTGA. The CDR3 region is CASTSGGDYGYTF. The CDR3 DNA follows: TGTGCCAGCACCAGTGGGGGTGACTATGGCTACACCTTC.

CDR3 coding DNA: TGTGCCAGCAGCGACACAGGGGGCGGAGACACCATATATTTT. This encodes CASSDTGGGDTIYF. This chain connects TRBV9 to TRBJ1-3; 9 positions agree with TRBD1. The CDR3 loop spans 14 amino acids. Trimming at V came to 3 bases and at J to 8 bases, leaving 6 bases not matched to a gene. The germline gives CDR1 SGDLS, CDR2 YYNGEE. The entire variable domain, with the rest obtained from reference TRBV9 and TRBJ1-3, is as follows: DSGVTQTPKHLITATGQRVTLRCSPRSGDLSVYWYQQSLDQGLQFLIQYYNGEERAKGNILERFSAQQFPDLHSELNLSSLELGDSALYFCASSDTGGGDTIYFGEGSWLTVV.

The chain couples TRBV27 to TRBJ2-3; 7 positions match TRBD2. The CDR3 length is 14 residues. Trimming removed 4 bases from V and 2 bases from J; junction bases left unmatched: 3. CDR1 is MNHEY, CDR2 SMNVEV, per germline (reference sequence). The CDR3, as DNA: TGTGCCAGCAGTTCAGCGGGGTACACAGATACGCAGTATTTT. Its translation: CASSSAGYTDTQYF.

The V gene is TRBV5-3, the J gene TRBJ1-5, with a tentative D call TRBD1 (6 bases). TRBV5-3 has ORF status, its function being uncertain. CDR3 length equals 16 residues. V was trimmed by 2 bases and J by 6 bases, leaving 18 bases between them. CDR3 DNA: TGTGCCAGAAGCTTTATCGAGGCAGGGGTAACTCAGCCCCAGCATTTT. It yields the protein CARSFIEAGVTQPQHF.

This CDR3 reads CASSLPAIGRFGANVLTF. The CDR3 nucleotides are TGTGCCAGCAGCTTACCGGCGATAGGCCGGTTTGGGGCCAACGTCCTGACTTTC. This rearrangement joins TRBV7-8 to TRBJ2-6; D is undetermined. Germline loops: CDR1 SGHVS, CDR2 FQNEAQ. CDR3 length: 18 residues. V was clipped by 2 bases and J by 3 bases, with 17 bases between them.

CDR3 region: CASRTYGGGNTDTQYF. The CDR3 bases are TGTGCCAGCAGGACTTATGGGGGGGGGAACACAGATACGCAGTATTTT. J is TRBJ2-3 and V is TRBV25-1; TRBD2 agrees at 7 bases. This CDR3 comprises 16 residues. Trimming cost V 6 bases and J 2 bases; bases outside gene matches: 11. CDR1 and CDR2 from the germline V gene are MGHDK and SYGVNS. Complete variable domain (other parts from reference TRBV25-1 and TRBJ2-3): EADIYQTPRYLVIGTGKKITLECSQTMGHDKMYWYQQDPGMELHLIHYSYGVNSTEKGDLSSESTVSRIRTEHFPLTLESARPSHTSQYLCASRTYGGGNTDTQYFGPGTRLTVL.

The CDR3 protein is CASSLEGDVLNTEAFF. The CDR3 DNA follows: TGCGCCAGCAGCTTGGAGGGCGACGTATTGAACACTGAAGCTTTCTTT. This rearrangement joins TRBV5-1 to TRBJ1-1; the D is unclear. Germline assignment: CDR1 SGHRS and CDR2 YFSETQ. With 0 bases removed from V and 0 bases from J, the gap between germline ends came to 12 bases. The CDR3 covers 16 residues.

The chain couples TRBV6-1 to TRBJ2-7; 7 bases map to TRBD1. The germline V gene has CDR1 MNHNS and CDR2 SASEGT. This CDR3 comprises 15 residues. The ends lost 5 bases at V and 0 bases at J; junction bases unmatched: 7. The CDR3 protein is CASSRQGPISYEQYF. The CDR3, as DNA: TGTGCCAGCAGTAGACAGGGTCCCATCTCCTACGAGCAGTACTTC.

The V and J genes are TRBV7-9 and TRBJ2-5; either TRBD1 or TRBD2 may fit D (6 bases each). Germline V lookup: CDR1 SEHNR, CDR2 FQNEAQ (reference sequence). Trimming took off 7 bases at V and 4 bases at J, with 19 bases between the two ends. CDR3 length: 15 amino acids. In DNA form, the CDR3 reads TGTGCCAGCATCCCACCTCGGGGGCGGACAGAGACCCAGTACTTC. Residues: CASIPPRGRTETQYF.